This record looks at one TCR beta chain sequence and its context. The target antigen is unknown. Described treatment: roughly 20 received Ad26.COV2.S at low or high dose, single or two shots; roughly five received placebo; per-sample allocation not given. Sampling occurred on day 63 after the first vaccine or placebo injection. Method: immunoSEQ multiplex PCR; TCRdb's copy keeps in-frame clones and lacks some. Among hundreds of thousands of clones listed, 80% to 90% were seen once. The CDR3 has 17 amino acids. Deletions cut 5 bases from V and 1 base from J, with 15 bases between. The data were obtained in a study of Ad26.COV2.S vaccination and SARS-CoV-2 variants. Notes on the study in general: Substantial breadth in spike-specific CD8+ and CD4+ T cell responses was reportedly seen after vaccination.

Specimen: peripheral blood, collected in a trial of Ad26.COV2.S vaccine versus placebo. The TCR sequence derives from a person between 18 and 60 years old who received the Ad26.COV2.S COVID-19 vaccine or a placebo. V usage is TRBV23-1 and J usage is TRBJ1-6; perhaps TRBD1 as D (6 bases). TRBV23-1 is an ORF, with its function uncertain. The CDR3 loop is CASSVQIQGSYNSPLHF. The CDR3 DNA reads TGCGCCAGCAGTGTTCAAATTCAGGGGTCCTATAATTCACCCCTCCACTTT.